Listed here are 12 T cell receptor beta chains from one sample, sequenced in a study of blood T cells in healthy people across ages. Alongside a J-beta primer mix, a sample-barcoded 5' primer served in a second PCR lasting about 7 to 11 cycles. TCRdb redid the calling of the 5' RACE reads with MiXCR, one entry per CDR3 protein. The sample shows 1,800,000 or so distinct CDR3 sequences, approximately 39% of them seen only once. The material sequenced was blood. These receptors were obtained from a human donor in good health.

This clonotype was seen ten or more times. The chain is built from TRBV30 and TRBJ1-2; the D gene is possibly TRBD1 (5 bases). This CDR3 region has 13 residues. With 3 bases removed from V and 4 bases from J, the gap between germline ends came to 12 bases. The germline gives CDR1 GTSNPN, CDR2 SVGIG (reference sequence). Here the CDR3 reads CAWSPGPTYGYTF. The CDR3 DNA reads TGTGCCTGGAGCCCAGGGCCCACCTATGGCTACACCTTC. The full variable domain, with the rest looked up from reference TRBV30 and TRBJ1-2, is SQTIHQWPATLVQPVGSPLSLECTVEGTSNPNLYWYRQAAGRGLQLLFYSVGIGQISSEVPQNLSASRPQDRQFILSSKKLLLSDSGFYLCAWSPGPTYGYTFGSGTRLTVV.

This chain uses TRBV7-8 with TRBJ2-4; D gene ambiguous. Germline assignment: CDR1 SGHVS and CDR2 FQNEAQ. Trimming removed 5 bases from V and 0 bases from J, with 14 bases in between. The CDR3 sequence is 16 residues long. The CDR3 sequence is CASSTTRTLAKNIQYF. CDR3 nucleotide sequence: TGTGCCAGCAGCACGACACGTACCTTAGCCAAAAACATTCAGTACTTC.

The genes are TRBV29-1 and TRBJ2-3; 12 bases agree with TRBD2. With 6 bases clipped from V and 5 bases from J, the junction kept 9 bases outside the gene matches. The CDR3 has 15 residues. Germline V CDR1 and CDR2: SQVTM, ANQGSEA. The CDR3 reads CSVHQSSGGGDTQYF. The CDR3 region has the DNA TGCAGCGTGCACCAATCTAGCGGGGGGGGAGATACGCAGTATTTT.

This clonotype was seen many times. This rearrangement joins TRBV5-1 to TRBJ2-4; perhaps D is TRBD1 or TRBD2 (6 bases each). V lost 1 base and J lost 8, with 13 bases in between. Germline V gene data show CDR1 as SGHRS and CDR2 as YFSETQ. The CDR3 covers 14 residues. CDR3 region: CASSLTGSGDIQYF. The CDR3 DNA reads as TGCGCCAGCAGCTTGACAGGGTCGGGAGACATTCAGTACTTC.

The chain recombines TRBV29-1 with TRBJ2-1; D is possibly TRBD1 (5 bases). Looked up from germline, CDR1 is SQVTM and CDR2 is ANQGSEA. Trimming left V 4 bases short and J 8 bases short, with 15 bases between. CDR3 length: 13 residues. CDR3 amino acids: CSVAGKLRDEQFF. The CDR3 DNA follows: TGCAGCGTTGCAGGGAAACTCAGGGATGAGCAGTTCTTC.

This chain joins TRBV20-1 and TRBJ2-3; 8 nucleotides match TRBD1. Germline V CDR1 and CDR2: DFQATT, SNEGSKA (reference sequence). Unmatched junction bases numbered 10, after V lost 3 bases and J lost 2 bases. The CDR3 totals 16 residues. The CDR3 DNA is TGCAGTGCTAGGGGCCGGGACAGGAGCCTCACAGATACGCAGTATTTT. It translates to CSARGRDRSLTDTQYF.

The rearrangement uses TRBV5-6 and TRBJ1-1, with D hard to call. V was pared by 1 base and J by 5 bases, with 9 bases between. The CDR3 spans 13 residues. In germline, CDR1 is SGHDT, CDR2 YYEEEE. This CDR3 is CASSLTSKTEAFF. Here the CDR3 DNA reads TGTGCCAGCAGCTTGACTTCTAAGACTGAAGCTTTCTTT.

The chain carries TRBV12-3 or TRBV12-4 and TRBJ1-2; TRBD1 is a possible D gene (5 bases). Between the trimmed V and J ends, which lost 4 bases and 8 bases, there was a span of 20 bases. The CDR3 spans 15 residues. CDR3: CASSSTFGTPGGYTF. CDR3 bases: TGTGCCAGCAGTTCGACCTTCGGGACCCCGGGCGGCTACACCTTC.

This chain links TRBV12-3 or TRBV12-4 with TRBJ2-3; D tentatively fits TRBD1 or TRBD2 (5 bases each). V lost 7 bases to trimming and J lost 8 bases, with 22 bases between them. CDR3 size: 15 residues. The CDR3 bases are TGTGCCAGCACCCCCCCCGGGACGGGGAAAGGTACGCAGTATTTT. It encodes CASTPPGTGKGTQYF.

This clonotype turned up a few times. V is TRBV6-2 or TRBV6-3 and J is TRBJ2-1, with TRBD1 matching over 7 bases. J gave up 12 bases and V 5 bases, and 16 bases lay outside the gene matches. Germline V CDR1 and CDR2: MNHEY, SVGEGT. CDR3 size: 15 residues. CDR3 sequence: CASSTPRQGRRRQFF. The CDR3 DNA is TGTGCCAGCAGTACCCCTCGACAGGGTAGGCGAAGGCAGTTCTTC.

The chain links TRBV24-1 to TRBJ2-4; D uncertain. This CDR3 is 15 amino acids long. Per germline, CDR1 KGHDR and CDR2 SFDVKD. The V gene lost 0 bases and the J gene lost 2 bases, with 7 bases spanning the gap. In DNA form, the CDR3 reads TGTGCCACCAGTGATTTGCAGGATTCCAAAAACATTCAGTACTTC. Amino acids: CATSDLQDSKNIQYF.

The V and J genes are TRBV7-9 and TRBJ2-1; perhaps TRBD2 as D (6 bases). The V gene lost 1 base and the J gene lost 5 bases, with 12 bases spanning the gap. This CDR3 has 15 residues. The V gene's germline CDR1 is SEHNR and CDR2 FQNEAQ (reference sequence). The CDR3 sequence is CASSLGRGNHNEQFF. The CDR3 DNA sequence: TGTGCCAGCAGCTTAGGGCGGGGCAATCACAATGAGCAGTTCTTC.